The clone carrying this T cell receptor (beta chain) was counted a few times. Its antigen is still unknown. CDR3 size: 15 residues. CDR1 and CDR2 (germline): SGHRS, YFSETQ. Between the trimmed V and J ends, which lost 3 bases and 0 bases, there was a span of 12 bases. This record comes from a study of metastatic and nonmetastatic thyroid tumors. Study as a whole: Comparative analysis of repertoires was undertaken across blood and tumor or nodule tissue obtained from malignant and benign thyroid patients.

Original handling: The study's classifier, a distant-metastasis tool for papillary thyroid cancer, was built using CDR3 differences across clinicopathological groups. TCRdb re-called the PCR reads with MiXCR. Here the V and J calls rest on TCRdb's processing, not on the authors' analysis. The table lists roughly 35,000 clones, approximately 15% of them singletons. Patients were all untreated before their thyroid surgery. General study results and limits: As reported, TCR beta diversity in blood and tumor was significantly higher in malignant thyroid tumors than in benign nodules.

The material sequenced was blood. The TCR originated in a female donor with papillary thyroid cancer or a benign thyroid nodule (not recorded which). Some clones in this sample may be carry-over from other donors' samples. The chain recombines TRBV5-1 with TRBJ1-1; D perhaps matches TRBD1 (5 bases). The CDR3 DNA is TGCGCCAGCAGCTCACCCCAGGGTGTGAACACTGAAGCTTTCTTT. This translates into CASSSPQGVNTEAFF.